The text below deals with one T cell receptor (beta chain). Its antigen remains undetermined. No much larger clone is present one base from it, and per-base qualities are unavailable. The immunoSEQ Assay was used to sequence TCRbeta CDR3 regions. After extraction, genomic DNA underwent amplification by bias-controlled multiplex PCR, followed by high-throughput sequencing. The paper's data handling went like this. Collapsing and filtering of sequences were performed to quantify the absolute abundance of each unique TCRbeta CDR3 region. Usable DNA was measured by amplifying reference genes present in all nucleated cells, and TCRbeta template counts were normalized to that usable DNA to estimate T cell fraction. Repertoire TCRs were annotated as SARS-CoV-2-specific by exact matching of V gene, CDR3 amino acid sequence and J gene to a known reactive TCR set. The reference SARS-CoV-2 TCR set was derived from MIRA and filtered for enrichment in COVID-19-positive ImmuneCODE repertoires, a step that removed public or cross-reactive TCRs. Using the MIRA antigens, annotated TCRs were further analysed by specific ORF or by position within an ORF. Breadth was defined as annotated unique rearrangements over total unique productive rearrangements; depth was the summed frequency of those rearrangements. Two-sided Wilcoxon rank-sum tests were used to compare TCR breadth between groups. TCRdb obtained this table from immuneACCESS and retained in-frame rearrangements with V and J assigned. These tables miss some clones; where compared with another copy, unresolved V genes account for less than half of the shortfall, and the remainder is unexplained. D and trimming come from the DNA, and the V and J calls and clone size come from that table. The sample table holds about 390,000 clones, of which approximately 91% were seen once. Roughly 3% of the sample is taken by the ten largest.

The sample belongs to a study of Ad26.COV2.S vaccination and SARS-CoV-2 variants (dated by TCRdb to the early 2020s). For context, the study as a whole: Vaccine-arm donors came from COV1001, a multicentre, randomized, double-blind, placebo-controlled phase I-IIa trial of Ad26.COV2.S in healthy adults. A total of some 30 samples were included in the TCR-sequenced set, comprising around 19 Ad26.COV2.S vaccine recipients, 5 placebo recipients and 8 SARS-CoV-2 convalescent individuals. Trial participants were randomized into five groups of five: low-dose or high-dose Ad26.COV2.S given once or twice, or placebo on both occasions. Ad26.COV2.S was administered intramuscularly at 5 x 10^10 or 1 x 10^11 viral particles, either as a single shot or as two shots given 56 days apart. Throughout the experiments and outcome assessment, investigators stayed blinded to trial group allocation. The specificity and breadth of SARS-CoV-2-reactive T cell receptors after Ad26.COV2.S vaccination were assessed by TCRbeta repertoire sequencing.

In light of the paper, this sample's treatment or condition label describes: around 19 received Ad26.COV2.S at low or high dose, single or two shots; a few received placebo; per-sample allocation not given. Repertoires of vaccine and placebo recipients were sequenced from samples taken on day 63 after the first injection. Cohort 1b enrolled about two dozen adults aged 18-55 years at a single site in Boston, USA, between 29 July and 7 August 2020. As a vaccine, Ad26.COV2.S was a replication-incompetent adenovirus type 26 vector that expressed a prefusion-stabilized SARS-CoV-2 spike protein derived from the original Wuhan strain. V is clipped by 6 bases and J by 1 base, and the sequence between their germline boundaries is 12 bases long. The CDR3 spans 14 residues, from the cysteine through the phenylalanine. Kept here is only the CDR3 DNA, which spans 42 bases and is read in frame from base 1. The germline V gene gives CDR1 as SGHVS and CDR2 as FQNEAQ.

What the work shows at the level of the full study, not this receptor alone: The authors noted that the TCR breadth and depth analyses may have underestimated total T cell responses. Comparable non-spike TCR breadth was observed between vaccine and placebo recipients, consistent with only spike being contained in the vaccine. Higher spike-specific TCR breadth was observed in Ad26.COV2.S recipients than in placebo recipients (P = 0.0014). Comparing responses between vaccine doses or regimens was not something the study was powered to do. Substantial breadth of spike-specific CD8+ and CD4+ T cell responses was reported after vaccination.

The chain is assembled from TRBV7-8 and TRBJ1-1, with TRBD1 as a weak D call on 6 bases. The source of this sequence is a person between 18 and 65 years old who received the Ad26.COV2.S COVID-19 vaccine or a placebo. The sample consisted of peripheral blood, taken in a trial of Ad26.COV2.S vaccine versus placebo. The nucleotides are TGTGCCAGCAGGAAGGGGGGGCGGAACACTGAAGCTTTCTTT. The encoded protein is CASRKGGRNTEAFF.